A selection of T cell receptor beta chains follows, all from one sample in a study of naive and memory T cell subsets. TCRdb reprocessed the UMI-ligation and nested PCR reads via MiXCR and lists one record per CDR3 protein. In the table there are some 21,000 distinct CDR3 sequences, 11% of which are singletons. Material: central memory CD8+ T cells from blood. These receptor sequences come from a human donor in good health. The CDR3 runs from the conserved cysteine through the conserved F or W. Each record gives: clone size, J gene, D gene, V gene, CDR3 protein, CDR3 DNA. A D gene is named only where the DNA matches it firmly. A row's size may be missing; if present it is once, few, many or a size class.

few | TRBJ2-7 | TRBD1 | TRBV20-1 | CSALISENRGVPYEQYF | TGCAGTGCTCTAATTTCGGAAAACAGGGGGGTTCCCTACGAGCAGTACTTC
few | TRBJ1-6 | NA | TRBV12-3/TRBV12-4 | CASSPTISPLHF | TGTGCCAGCAGCCCCACCATATCACCCCTCCACTTT
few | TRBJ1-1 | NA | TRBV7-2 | CASSLALTGSANTEAFF | TGTGCCAGCAGCTTAGCTTTGACGGGATCGGCGAACACTGAAGCTTTCTTT
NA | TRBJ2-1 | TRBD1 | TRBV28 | CASSSIQEGGDEQFF | TGTGCCAGCAGTTCCATACAGGAAGGGGGCGATGAGCAGTTCTTC
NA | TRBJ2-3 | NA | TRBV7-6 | CASSLAPDRTTSTDTQYF | TGTGCCAGCAGCTTAGCCCCCGACAGGACTACTAGCACAGATACGCAGTATTTT
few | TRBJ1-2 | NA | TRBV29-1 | CSVPFPTATYGYTF | TGCAGCGTCCCTTTCCCGACAGCCACCTATGGCTACACCTTC
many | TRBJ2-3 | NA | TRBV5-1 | CASSLEAAITDTQYF | TGCGCCAGCAGCTTGGAGGCAGCGATCACAGATACGCAGTATTTT
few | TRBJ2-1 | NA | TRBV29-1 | CSVEGLASRSYNEQFF | TGCAGCGTTGAAGGGCTAGCGTCGAGGTCCTACAATGAGCAGTTCTTC
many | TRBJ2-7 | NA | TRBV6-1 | CASSEDNSYEQYF | TGTGCCAGCAGTGAGGACAACTCCTACGAGCAGTACTTC
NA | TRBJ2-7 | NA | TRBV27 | CASSPMGAYEQYF | TGTGCCAGCAGTCCCATGGGGGCCTACGAGCAGTACTTC
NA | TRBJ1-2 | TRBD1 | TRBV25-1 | CASSYQPGQGKGSYGYTF | TGTGCCAGCAGTTATCAACCGGGACAGGGCAAAGGTAGCTATGGCTACACCTTC
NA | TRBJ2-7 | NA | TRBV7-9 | CASSPPDTTTDEQYF | TGTGCCAGCAGCCCCCCAGACACGACAACGGACGAGCAGTACTTC
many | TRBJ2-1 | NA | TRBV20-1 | CSARDSPGGGSVYNEQFF | TGCAGTGCTAGAGATTCCCCAGGTGGGGGGAGCGTCTACAATGAGCAGTTCTTC
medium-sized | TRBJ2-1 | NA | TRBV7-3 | CASSPLGPNEQFF | TGTGCCAGCAGCCCACTTGGACCAAATGAGCAGTTCTTC
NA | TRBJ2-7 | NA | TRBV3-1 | CASSETNSYEQYF | TGTGCCAGCAGCGAGACGAACTCCTACGAGCAGTACTTC
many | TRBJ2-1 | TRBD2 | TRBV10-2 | CASSLAGPLNEQFF | TGCGCCAGCAGCCTAGCGGGACCCCTCAATGAGCAGTTCTTC
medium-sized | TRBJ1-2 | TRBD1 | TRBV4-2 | CASSQPKQGPNNYGYTF | TGTGCCAGCAGCCAACCGAAACAGGGGCCGAATAACTATGGCTACACCTTC
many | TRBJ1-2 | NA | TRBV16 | CASSRAGSTYGYTF | TGTGCCAGCAGCCGGGCAGGGAGTACCTATGGCTACACCTTC
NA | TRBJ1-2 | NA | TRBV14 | CASSQDPQGFRGYTF | TGTGCCAGCAGCCAAGATCCCCAGGGGTTCCGTGGCTACACCTTC
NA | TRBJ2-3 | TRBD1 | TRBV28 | CASSLYYRGVFTDTQYF | TGTGCCAGCAGTTTATACTACAGGGGGGTATTTACAGATACGCAGTATTTT
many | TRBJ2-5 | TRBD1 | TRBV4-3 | CASSQDTGVRETQYF | TGCGCCAGCAGCCAGGATACAGGGGTCCGAGAGACCCAGTACTTC
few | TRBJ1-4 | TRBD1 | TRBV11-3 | CASSLRTGPSNEKLFF | TGTGCCAGCAGCTTACGGACAGGGCCGTCTAATGAAAAACTGTTTTTT
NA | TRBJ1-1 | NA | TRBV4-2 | CASSQVVTGTEAFF | TGTGCCAGCAGCCAAGTAGTTACAGGCACTGAAGCTTTCTTT
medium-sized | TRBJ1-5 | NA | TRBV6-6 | CASSRNNQPQHF | TGTGCCAGCAGTCGCAACAATCAGCCCCAGCATTTT
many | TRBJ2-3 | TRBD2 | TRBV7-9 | CASSTGLAGGTDTQYF | TGTGCCAGCAGCACTGGACTAGCGGGAGGCACAGATACGCAGTATTTT
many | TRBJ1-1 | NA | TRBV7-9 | CASSQWTYLNTEAFF | TGTGCCAGCAGCCAGTGGACGTATCTGAACACTGAAGCTTTCTTT
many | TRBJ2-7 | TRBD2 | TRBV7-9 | CASSLHGGGLAVYEQYF | TGTGCCAGCAGCTTACATGGGGGTGGACTAGCGGTCTACGAGCAGTACTTC
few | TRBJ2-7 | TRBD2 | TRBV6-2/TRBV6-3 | CASRLLAGDPEQYF | TGTGCCAGCAGATTACTAGCGGGAGATCCCGAGCAGTACTTC
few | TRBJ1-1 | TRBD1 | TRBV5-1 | CASSLEGAGTPEAFF | TGCGCCAGCAGCTTGGAGGGGGCAGGGACTCCTGAAGCTTTCTTT
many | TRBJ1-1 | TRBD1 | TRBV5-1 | CASSLLGTGGAGPGAEAFF | TGCGCCAGCAGCTTGTTGGGAACAGGGGGCGCGGGGCCGGGCGCTGAAGCTTTCTTT
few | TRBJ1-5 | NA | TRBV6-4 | CASSEGSNQPQHF | TGTGCCAGCAGTGAAGGGAGCAATCAGCCCCAGCATTTT
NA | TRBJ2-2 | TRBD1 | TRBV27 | CASSSTRGRGTGELFF | TGTGCCAGCAGTTCGACCAGGGGGCGCGGCACCGGGGAGCTGTTTTTT
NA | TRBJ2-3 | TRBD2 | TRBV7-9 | CATVRTSGTDTQYF | TGTGCCACCGTCCGGACTAGCGGCACAGATACGCAGTATTTT
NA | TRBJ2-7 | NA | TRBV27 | CASSFAGREQYF | TGTGCCAGCAGTTTCGCAGGGCGGGAGCAGTACTTC
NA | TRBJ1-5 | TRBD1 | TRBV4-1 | CASSQELGTDTQHF | TGCGCCAGCAGCCAAGAGCTTGGGACAGATACGCAGCATTTT
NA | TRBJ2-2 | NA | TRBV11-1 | CASSIDPAAGELFF | TGTGCCAGCAGCATCGACCCGGCGGCCGGGGAGCTGTTTTTT
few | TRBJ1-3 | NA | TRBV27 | CASSSDGGDTIYF | TGTGCCAGCAGTTCCGATGGGGGGGACACCATATATTTT